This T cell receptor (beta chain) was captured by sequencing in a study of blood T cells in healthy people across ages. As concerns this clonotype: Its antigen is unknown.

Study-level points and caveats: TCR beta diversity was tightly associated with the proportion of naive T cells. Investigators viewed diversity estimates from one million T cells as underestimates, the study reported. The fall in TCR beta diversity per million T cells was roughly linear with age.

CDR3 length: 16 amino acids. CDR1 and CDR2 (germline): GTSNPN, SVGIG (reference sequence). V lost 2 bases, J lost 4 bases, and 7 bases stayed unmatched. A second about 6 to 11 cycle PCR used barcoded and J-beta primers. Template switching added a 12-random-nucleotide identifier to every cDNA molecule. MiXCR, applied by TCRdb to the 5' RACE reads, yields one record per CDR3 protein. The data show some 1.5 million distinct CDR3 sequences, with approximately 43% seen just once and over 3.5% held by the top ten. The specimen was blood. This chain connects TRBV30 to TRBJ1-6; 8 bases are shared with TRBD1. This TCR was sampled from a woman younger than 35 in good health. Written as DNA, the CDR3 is TGTGCCTGGAGTCATACAGGGGGTGCATATAATTCACCCCTCCACTTT. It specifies CAWSHTGGAYNSPLHF.